This passage covers 4 T cell receptor beta chains from one sample sequenced in a study of cytomegalovirus exposure and HLA in healthy donors. Sequenced by immunoSEQ multiplex PCR; TCRdb stores in-frame clones only, minus some. Of roughly 230,000 clones listed, less than 95% are singletons. Sequences were obtained from PBMCs. The receptors come from a woman in her twenties or thirties in good health and CMV-seronegative.

V is TRBV27 and J is TRBJ1-5; D not certain. The germline V and J ends were trimmed by 3 bases and 5 bases, with 8 bases remaining between them. Germline values: CDR1 MNHEY, CDR2 SMNVEV (reference sequence). The CDR3 covers 13 residues. The CDR3 reads CASSFGGDQPQHF. Written as DNA, the CDR3 is TGTGCCAGCAGTTTCGGTGGAGATCAGCCCCAGCATTTT.

The V and J genes are TRBV14 and TRBJ2-2, with D tentatively TRBD2 (6 bases). This CDR3 region has 14 residues. Germline V gives CDR1 SGHDN, CDR2 FVKESK. The ends were cut back, 6 bases at V and 0 bases at J, with 8 bases in the middle. The CDR3 is CASSRLANTGELFF. The CDR3 nucleotides read TGTGCCAGCAGTCGACTAGCGAACACCGGGGAGCTGTTTTTT.

The CDR3 protein is CASSETSGDYNEQFF. The CDR3 DNA is TGTGCCAGCAGTGAAACTAGCGGGGACTACAATGAGCAGTTCTTC. This chain uses TRBV2 with TRBJ2-1; the match to TRBD2 covers 10 bases. V trimming: 2 bases; J trimming: 3 bases; junction bases outside the gene matches: 1. Germline-derived CDR1 and CDR2 are SNHLY and FYNNEI. This CDR3 has 15 residues.

Only a few counts were recorded for this clone. The chain has TRBV7-9 and TRBJ2-5; D is unclear. The V end was cut by 1 base, the J end by 7 bases, with 7 bases between. The CDR3 contains 12 residues. The V gene's germline CDR1 is SEHNR and CDR2 FQNEAQ (reference sequence). The CDR3 nucleotides read TGTGCCAGCAGCTTAGGCTCCGCGACCCAGTACTTC. Protein sequence: CASSLGSATQYF.